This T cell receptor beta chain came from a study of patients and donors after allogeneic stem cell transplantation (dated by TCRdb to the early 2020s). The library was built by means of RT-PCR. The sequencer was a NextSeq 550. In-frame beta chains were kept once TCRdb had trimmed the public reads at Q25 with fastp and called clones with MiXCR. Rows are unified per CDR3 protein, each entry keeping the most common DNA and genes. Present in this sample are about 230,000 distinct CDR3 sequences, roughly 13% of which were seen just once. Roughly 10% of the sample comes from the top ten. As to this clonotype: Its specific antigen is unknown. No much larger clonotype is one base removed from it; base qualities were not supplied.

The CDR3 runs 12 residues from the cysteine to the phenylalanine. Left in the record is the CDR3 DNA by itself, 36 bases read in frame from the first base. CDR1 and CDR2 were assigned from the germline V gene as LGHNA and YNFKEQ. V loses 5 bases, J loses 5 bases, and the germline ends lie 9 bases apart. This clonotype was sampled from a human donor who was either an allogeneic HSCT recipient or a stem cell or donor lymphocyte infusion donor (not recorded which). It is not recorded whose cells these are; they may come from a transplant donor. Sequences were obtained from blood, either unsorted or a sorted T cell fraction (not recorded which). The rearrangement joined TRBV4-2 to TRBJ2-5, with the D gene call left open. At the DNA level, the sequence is TGTGCCAGCAGCTCGGTTGGGGAGACCCAGTACTTC. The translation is CASSSVGETQYF.